This TCR beta chain was recovered during a study of Graves' ophthalmopathy and Graves' hyperthyroidism. Orbital computed tomography and thyroid ultrasound, along with TRAb, serum thyroxine and clinical symptoms, underpinned diagnosis. This clonotype was observed once. The sequenced template was RNA, covering the TCR beta CDR3 region. HTBI primers were used in a first-round RT-PCR, which preceded a second-round multiplex PCR. TCRdb ran MiXCR on the multiplex PCR reads and lists one entry per CDR3 protein. The sample lists over a million distinct CDR3 sequences, 35% to 40% occurring once. The ends lost 6 bases at V and 6 bases at J; junction bases unmatched: 11. CDR3 length: 14 amino acids. Per germline, CDR1 SGHTA and CDR2 FQGNSA.

The sequence came from an adult man with Graves' hyperthyroidism. The specimen sequenced was peripheral blood or thyroid tissue (not recorded which). The V call is TRBV7-2, the J call TRBJ2-7; 7 bases align to TRBD1. This CDR3 is CASSLWGTVGEQYF. The CDR3 bases are TGTGCCAGCAGTCTATGGGGGACAGTGGGCGAGCAGTACTTC.